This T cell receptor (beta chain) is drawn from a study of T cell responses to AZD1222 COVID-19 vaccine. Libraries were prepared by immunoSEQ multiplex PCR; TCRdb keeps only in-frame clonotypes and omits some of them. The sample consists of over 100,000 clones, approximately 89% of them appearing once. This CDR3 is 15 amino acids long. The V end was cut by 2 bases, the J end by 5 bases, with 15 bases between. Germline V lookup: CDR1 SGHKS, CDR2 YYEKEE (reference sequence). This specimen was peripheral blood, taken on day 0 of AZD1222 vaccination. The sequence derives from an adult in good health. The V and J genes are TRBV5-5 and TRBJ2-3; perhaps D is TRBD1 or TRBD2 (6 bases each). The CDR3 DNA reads TGTGCCAGCAGCTTTGTGGGGGGCCGGGGAGATACGCAGTATTTT. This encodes CASSFVGGRGDTQYF.